This T cell receptor (beta chain) was documented in a study of cytomegalovirus exposure and HLA in healthy donors. Study results and limitations: The classifier reportedly diagnosed cytomegalovirus status with high specificity and sensitivity. In vitro, three CMV-associated chains proved specific for CMV antigens. Among TCR beta chains, those listed as cytomegalovirus-associated numbered fewer than 200. After further analysis at a later stage, 16,951 TCR beta sequences were associated with HLA alleles at 0.05 false discovery rate.

Per the germline V gene, CDR1 is SEHNR and CDR2 is FQNEAQ (reference sequence). The CDR3 contains 14 residues. Deletions cut 3 bases from V and 2 bases from J, with 11 bases between. The primer mix had 60 Vbeta and 13 Jbeta primers. Generated by immunoSEQ multiplex PCR, the TCRdb table keeps only in-frame clones and is missing some. In the table there are over 65,000 clones, under 80% of which are singletons. About this clone: Its specificity is not known.

V and J are TRBV7-9 and TRBJ2-7; D remains ambiguous. The clonotype comes from a human donor in good health. The sample comprised PBMCs. CDR3: CASSLWSRPYEQYF. As DNA, the CDR3 is TGTGCCAGCAGCTTGTGGAGTCGTCCCTACGAGCAGTACTTC.